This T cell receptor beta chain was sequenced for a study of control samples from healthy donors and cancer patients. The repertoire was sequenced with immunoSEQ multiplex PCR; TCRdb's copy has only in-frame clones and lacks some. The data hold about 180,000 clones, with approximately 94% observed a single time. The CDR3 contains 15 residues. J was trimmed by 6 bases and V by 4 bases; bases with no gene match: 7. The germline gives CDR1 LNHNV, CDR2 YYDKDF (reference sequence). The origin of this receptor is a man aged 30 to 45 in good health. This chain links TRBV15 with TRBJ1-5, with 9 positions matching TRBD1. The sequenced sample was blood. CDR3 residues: CATSTGTGRVQPQHF. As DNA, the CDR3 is TGTGCCACCAGCACCGGGACAGGGAGGGTTCAGCCCCAGCATTTT.